The 23 T cell receptor delta chains reported below all come from one sample, sequenced in a study of Vδ1+ human thymocytes. Study-wide results and caveats: In the thymus, TRG and TRD repertoires looked highly polyclonal with Gaussian CDR3 lengths.

No cognate antigen is known for these TCRs. Sequences come from RNA converted to cDNA by reverse transcription. Pooled V-gene forward primers with one constant-region reverse primer generated the CDR3 amplicons by multiplex PCR. TCRdb ran CATT on the multiplex PCR reads. The table has just under 55,000 delta-chain clones, roughly 15% seen once. Material: Vdelta1+ gamma-delta thymocytes from the thymus. As for subset: FACS-sorted CD3+ TCRalphabeta- TCRVdelta1+ TCRVdelta2- thymocytes. Receptor source: a boy younger than two who had congenital heart surgery.

The chain links TRDV1 to TRDJ1, with D tentatively TRDD2 (9 bases). CDR3 length: 23 residues. Germline-derived CDR1 and CDR2 are TSWWSYY and QGS. V was clipped by 0 bases and J by 2 bases, with 34 bases between them. The chain's CDR3 is CALGELEKPSYHWGSRWTDKLIF. CDR3 bases: TGTGCTCTTGGGGAACTAGAAAAGCCTTCCTACCACTGGGGGTCAAGGTGGACCGATAAACTCATCTTT.

This clone was counted a few times. V gene TRDV1 combines with J gene TRDJ1; D could derive from TRDD2 or TRDD3 (7 bases each). The CDR3 runs to 20 residues. Germline CDR1 TSWWSYY, CDR2 QGS. V lost 1 base, J lost 0 bases, and 24 bases lay in between. The CDR3: CALGEHLTFLGGPYTDKLIF. In DNA, the CDR3 is TGTGCTCTTGGGGAACACCTCACCTTCCTTGGGGGACCGTACACCGATAAACTCATCTTT.

The V gene is TRDV1, the J gene TRDJ1, with D hard to call. Germline CDR1 and CDR2: TSWWSYY and QGS. The CDR3 runs 14 residues. V lost 0 bases and J 3 bases, leaving 8 bases between the germline ends. The CDR3 sequence: CALGELVGADKLIF. DNA for the CDR3: TGTGCTCTTGGGGAACTAGTCGGGGCCGATAAACTCATCTTT.

The chain is built from TRDV1 and TRDJ1; D may correspond to TRDD2 or TRDD3 (7 bases each). Germline V lookup: CDR1 TSWWSYY, CDR2 QGS. The length of the CDR3 is 22 residues. Trimming stripped 1 base from V and 1 base from J, with 31 bases between. CDR3 bases: TGTGCTCTTGGGGAACCCTCCTTTTCCTACCCGAAGCACTGGGGATCCACCGATAAACTCATCTTT. Its translation is CALGEPSFSYPKHWGSTDKLIF.

Only a few counts were recorded for this clone. The J gene is TRDJ1, the V gene TRDV1, with D tentatively TRDD2 (6 bases). Germline assignment: CDR1 TSWWSYY and CDR2 QGS. Deletions cut 0 bases from V and 0 bases from J, with 26 bases between. The CDR3 is 21 residues long. In nucleotides, the CDR3 is TGTGCTCTTGGGGAACTAGTCCTACGGCTACAGAAGGACTCGAACACCGATAAACTCATCTTT. This codes for CALGELVLRLQKDSNTDKLIF.

This clone appeared a few times. This sample also contains other DNA sequences that code for the same CDR3. The V call is TRAV29/DV5, the J call TRDJ1, with 8 bases matching TRDD3. From germline, CDR1 is NSMFDY and CDR2 ISSIKDK. The CDR3 length is 13 residues. The CDR3 is CAAPGIHADKLIF. The CDR3 DNA sequence: TGTGCCGCCCCGGGGATACATGCCGATAAACTCATCTTT.

V is TRDV1 and J is TRDJ1; 13 bases match TRDD3. The junction had 23 bases not matched to a gene; V was cut back by 2 bases and J by 5 bases. CDR1 and CDR2 from the germline V gene are TSWWSYY and QGS. CDR3 size: 22 residues. CDR3: CALGEYFSGGYWGIRTTDKLIF. The CDR3 DNA reads as TGTGCTCTTGGGGAATATTTTTCCGGCGGGTACTGGGGGATACGGACTACGGATAAACTCATCTTT.

J is TRDJ1 and V is TRDV1; 12 bases agree with TRDD3. In germline, CDR1 is TSWWSYY, CDR2 QGS. V trimming: 3 bases; J trimming: 3 bases; junction bases outside the gene matches: 26. This CDR3 is built from 23 residues. The CDR3 here is CALGDAPSRVPTYWGIPADKLIF. For the CDR3, the DNA is TGTGCTCTTGGGGACGCCCCTTCTAGAGTCCCTACGTACTGGGGGATACCGGCCGATAAACTCATCTTT.

The genes are TRDV1 and TRDJ1; TRDD3 aligns across 9 bases. The V and J ends lost 5 bases and 4 bases, in that order; junction bases with no gene match: 14. This CDR3 contains 17 residues. The germline gives CDR1 TSWWSYY, CDR2 QGS. As DNA, the CDR3 is TGTGCTCTTGGGACCTCTTCCCCCTGGGGGATGCACGATAAACTCATCTTT. It is translated as CALGTSSPWGMHDKLIF.

The V and J genes are TRDV1 and TRDJ1; 10 nucleotides align to TRDD3. V shed 5 bases and J 6 bases; nucleotides not matched to a gene: 21. This CDR3 comprises 19 residues. Germline assignment: CDR1 TSWWSYY and CDR2 QGS. In nucleotides, the CDR3 is TGTGCTCTTGGGCCCCCAGGCTTCCCAGAGGGGGATACGAAGTATAAACTCATCTTT. Its translation is CALGPPGFPEGDTKYKLIF.

This clone has just a few counts. This chain links TRDV1 with TRDJ1, with 11 positions matching TRDD3. The CDR3 is made up of 16 amino acids. Trimming removed 5 bases from V and 4 bases from J; junction bases left unmatched: 9. Looked up from germline, CDR1 is TSWWSYY and CDR2 is QGS. The CDR3 region is CALGSLGGYEGDKLIF. Here the CDR3 DNA reads TGTGCTCTTGGGTCCCTTGGGGGATACGAAGGCGATAAACTCATCTTT.

V is TRDV1 and J is TRDJ1; D ambiguous. The germline V and J ends were trimmed by 4 bases and 5 bases, with 8 bases remaining between them. The CDR3 consists of 12 residues. CDR1 is TSWWSYY, CDR2 QGS, per germline. CDR3 in amino acids: CALGGSPDKLIF. CDR3 nucleotide sequence: TGTGCTCTTGGGGGGTCCCCGGATAAACTCATCTTT.

The chain joins TRDV1 to TRDJ1; 9 positions agree with TRDD3. This CDR3 spans 22 amino acids. V lost 3 bases to trimming and J lost 0 bases; unmatched junction nucleotides: 23. Germline CDR1 is TSWWSYY and CDR2 is QGS. The CDR3 sequence is CALGDLGTPPGGLRAYTDKLIF. The CDR3 nucleotides are TGTGCTCTTGGGGACCTTGGTACCCCCCCTGGGGGATTACGGGCCTACACCGATAAACTCATCTTT.

The chain links TRDV1 to TRDJ1, with 8 bases lining up with TRDD3. Germline trimming cut 2 bases from V and 8 bases from J; bases unmatched to any gene: 13. This CDR3 is built from 16 residues. Per germline, CDR1 TSWWSYY and CDR2 QGS. DNA for the CDR3: TGTGCTCTTGGGGAATCGACGTACTGGGGGGGATTAAAACTCATCTTT. Its translation is CALGESTYWGGLKLIF.

This clone was seen only a few times. The chain employs TRDV1 and TRDJ1, with 11 bases lining up with TRDD3. V was clipped by 3 bases and J by 0 bases; unmatched bases: 36. CDR3 length equals 27 residues. CDR1 is TSWWSYY and CDR2 is QGS in the germline V gene. Here the CDR3 reads CALGDLPPPRWGPLYWGIVTDTDKLIF. CDR3 bases: TGTGCTCTTGGGGACCTTCCTCCACCTAGGTGGGGGCCCTTGTACTGGGGGATAGTTACGGACACCGATAAACTCATCTTT.

Sample share makes this clone medium-sized. Other DNA sequences in the sample encode the same CDR3. This chain links TRDV2 with TRDJ1; no reliable D call. CDR3 length: 11 residues. Trimming stripped 7 bases from V and 0 bases from J, with 5 bases between. Germline CDR1 and CDR2: GEAIGNYY and EKD. This CDR3 is CAWAYTDKLIF. CDR3 DNA: TGTGCCTGGGCCTACACCGATAAACTCATCTTT.

This clone was counted a few times. The gene calls are TRDV1 and TRDJ1, with TRDD3 matching 8 bases. From germline, CDR1 is TSWWSYY and CDR2 QGS. V dropped 5 bases and J dropped 0; count of bases not matched to a gene: 23. This CDR3 contains 21 residues. The CDR3 sequence is CALGNAWGNGAQFLYTDKLIF. For the CDR3, the DNA is TGTGCTCTTGGGAACGCCTGGGGGAATGGGGCCCAATTCCTGTACACCGATAAACTCATCTTT.

This clone came up a few times. The chain employs TRDV1 and TRDJ1; 9 positions match TRDD3. The CDR3 contains 17 residues. Germline loops: CDR1 TSWWSYY, CDR2 QGS. V was pared by 4 bases and J by 4 bases, with 13 bases of the junction left unmatched. The CDR3 DNA sequence: TGTGCTCTTGGGGGGCCCCGCGCTGGGGGATCGGACGATAAACTCATCTTT. Its protein product is CALGGPRAGGSDDKLIF.

This chain links TRDV1 with TRDJ1; D is unclear. CDR3 length: 16 amino acids. The V end was cut by 3 bases, the J end by 7 bases, with 21 bases between. Per the germline V gene, CDR1 is TSWWSYY and CDR2 is QGS. CDR3: CALGDLYCTEYSKLIF. The CDR3 DNA sequence: TGTGCTCTTGGGGACCTCTACTGTACTGAGTATTCTAAACTCATCTTT.

The sample holds a few counts of this clone. The rearrangement joins TRDV1 to TRDJ1; 9 positions match TRDD3. Germline CDR1 is TSWWSYY and CDR2 is QGS. The CDR3 has 20 amino acids. J gave up 0 bases and V 5 bases, and 19 bases lay outside the gene matches. The CDR3 reads CALGTLLTGGPFLYTDKLIF. The CDR3 nucleotides read TGTGCTCTTGGGACCCTCCTGACTGGGGGACCTTTCCTGTACACCGATAAACTCATCTTT.

The rearrangement joins TRDV1 to TRDJ1, with D possibly being TRDD2 or TRDD3 (8 bases each). This CDR3 comprises 20 residues. Between the trimmed V and J ends, which lost 1 base and 4 bases, there was a span of 28 bases. CDR1 is TSWWSYY, CDR2 QGS, per germline. CDR3 nucleotide sequence: TGTGCTCTTGGGGAACCCGCCTTCCTAGAGAACCTGGGGGAAGGCGATAAACTCATCTTT. Its protein is CALGEPAFLENLGEGDKLIF.

The J gene is TRDJ1, the V gene TRDV1; TRDD3 matches at 13 bases. The CDR3 covers 21 residues. With 0 bases clipped from V and 0 bases from J, the junction kept 13 bases outside the gene matches. Germline CDR1 reads TSWWSYY; CDR2 reads QGS. The CDR3 sequence is CALGELGLDWGIRAYTDKLIF. The CDR3 DNA follows: TGTGCTCTTGGGGAACTAGGACTTGACTGGGGGATACGCGCGTACACCGATAAACTCATCTTT.

This clone turned up a few times. J is TRDJ2 and V is TRDV1; no clear D gene. Deletions cut 0 bases from V and 0 bases from J, with 29 bases between. The CDR3 sequence is 23 residues long. Germline V gives CDR1 TSWWSYY, CDR2 QGS. CDR3 nucleotides: TGTGCTCTTGGGGAACTAGGACCTCTACGGGTGGGACTCAACAGGGCTTTGACAGCACAACTCTTCTTT. Protein product: CALGELGPLRVGLNRALTAQLFF.